This T cell receptor beta chain came from a study of identical twins. Findings of the study overall: With abundant cord blood beta clonotypes, insertions were fewer; memory repertoires showed no such pattern.

TCRdb passed the 5' RACE reads through MiXCR, listing each CDR3 protein once. Of approximately 550,000 distinct CDR3 sequences in the sample, approximately 20% were seen once. All donors were healthy, and all were Caucasian. A word on this clonotype: Its target is unknown.

These sequences were also reported in another study, on yellow fever vaccine responses in identical twins. That study adds: In identical twins, vaccine T cell responses appeared partly shared and partly individual.

Specimen: CD4+ T cells sorted from blood. The receptor was derived from a young woman in good health.

The CDR3 is CASSQDPRSGGSRKDTQYF. The CDR3 DNA reads TGTGCCAGCAGCCAAGACCCGCGGTCTGGCGGGAGCCGGAAAGATACGCAGTATTTT. The V gene is TRBV14, the J gene TRBJ2-3, with TRBD2 identical over 7 bases. Germline V gives CDR1 SGHDN, CDR2 FVKESK. V shed 0 bases and J 5 bases; nucleotides not matched to a gene: 17. The CDR3 sequence is 19 residues long. The complete variable domain, with remaining parts taken from reference TRBV14 and TRBJ2-3, reads EAGVTQFPSHSVIEKGQTVTLRCDPISGHDNLYWYRRVMGKEIKFLLHFVKESKQDESGMPNNRFLAERTGGTYSTLKVQPAELEDSGVYFCASSQDPRSGGSRKDTQYFGPGTRLTVL.